Detailed here is one T cell receptor beta chain. The specificity of this receptor is unknown. Base qualities are missing; no much larger clone stands one base away. To sequence the TCRbeta CDR3 region, genomic DNA was isolated from the sorted cells. The immunoSEQ Assay was used for sequencing of TCRbeta CDR3 regions. In its TCRdb copy, this immuneACCESS table keeps in-frame sequences only and misses some clones. Where compared with another copy, unresolved V genes explain less than half of these, and the others have no known cause. The sample yields about 75,000 clones; roughly 88% were counted once. Jointly, the top ten make up roughly 8% of the sample. Patients with a history of autoimmune disease or receiving systemic immunosuppression were excluded from the trial. Peripheral blood for TCR sequencing was collected from all dose cohorts at baseline, on cycle 4 day 1, and on cycle 7 day 1. The samples were drawn from a first-in-human, open-label, multicenter phase I dose-escalation trial of ivuxolimab. Adults with locally advanced or metastatic melanoma, renal cell carcinoma, hepatocellular carcinoma or head and neck squamous cell carcinoma were enrolled in the trial. CD4+ and CD8+ T cells were sorted separately from peripheral blood before TCR sequencing.

The sample originates from a study of OX40 agonist ivuxolimab in advanced cancers. Broadly, across the study: The costimulatory receptor OX40 (CD134) was targeted by ivuxolimab, a fully human IgG2 agonistic monoclonal antibody. Of the approximately 50 patients in dose escalation, 19 had hepatocellular carcinoma, about 15 had melanoma, 9 had renal cell carcinoma and 9 had head and neck cancer. The paper reports the monotherapy dose-escalation portion (N = 52 patients) of the phase I ivuxolimab trial. Prior anti-PD-1, anti-PD-L1 or anti-CTLA-4 therapy was permitted, and checkpoint inhibitors had been received by roughly 42% of dose-escalation patients. A male proportion of around 81% and a mean age of approximately 55 years, ranging from 23 to 79, were recorded for the dose-escalation cohort. Partial responses occurred in three dose-escalation patients, of whom one had hepatocellular carcinoma and two had cutaneous melanoma. Peripheral TCRbeta sequencing was intended to test whether TCR sequence diversity was altered and clonal T-cell expansion was caused by ivuxolimab. Intravenous ivuxolimab was administered to patients every 2 weeks at six dose levels: 0.01, 0.1, 0.3, 1.5, 3 and 10 mg/kg.

A distance of 12 bases separates the germline ends of V and J, which lose 2 bases and 5 bases respectively. The CDR3, cysteine through phenylalanine, is 13 amino acids long. Only the CDR3 DNA is retained, 39 bases long and in frame from the first base. The germline V gene yields SQVTM for CDR1 and ANQGSEA for CDR2. Study-level results and caveats: Antigen specificity was not determined for the clonally expanded peripheral T cells. Low levels of normalized T-cell clonal expansion were also seen in some patients who did not respond. At doses from 0.1 to 3.0 mg/kg, clonal expansion was seen in both CD4+ and CD8+ blood T cells between baseline and week 6. In the 0.1-3.0 mg/kg groups, partial responders were among the patients with the lowest normalized peripheral clonal expansion, particularly in CD8+ T cells. After ivuxolimab, more expanded clones were found on average in CD8+ T cells than in CD4+ T cells.

This TCR came from an adult with an advanced solid tumor such as melanoma, head and neck, liver or kidney cancer. The chain employs TRBV29-1 and TRBJ1-2; the D gene cannot be named for sure. The sample in question was CD4+ or CD8+ T cells sorted from blood, obtained in a trial of the OX40 agonist ivuxolimab. This receptor carries the CDR3 CSVEQHPAYGYTF. The sequenced DNA: TGCAGCGTTGAACAACATCCTGCATATGGCTACACCTTC.